This T cell receptor beta chain was sequenced for a study of cytomegalovirus exposure and HLA in healthy donors. This CDR3 is 17 amino acids long. V dropped 3 bases and J dropped 5; count of bases not matched to a gene: 14. Germline lookup yields CDR1 KGHSH and CDR2 LQKENI. Each donor was nominally healthy when sampled (though unrecorded immune exposures were likely). PCR employed 60 Vbeta and 13 Jbeta primers. Using immunoSEQ multiplex PCR, the repertoire was profiled, and TCRdb retains in-frame clones only, with some absent. The sample lists some 140,000 clones; 73% were seen once. What was sequenced was PBMCs. The genes are TRBV18 and TRBJ1-2; 8 bases are shared with TRBD1. The source of this sequence is a middle-aged woman in good health and CMV-seronegative. CDR3 sequence reads: CASSPTRVQGALYGYTF. As DNA, the CDR3 is TGTGCCAGCTCACCTACAAGGGTCCAGGGGGCCCTGTATGGCTACACCTTC.